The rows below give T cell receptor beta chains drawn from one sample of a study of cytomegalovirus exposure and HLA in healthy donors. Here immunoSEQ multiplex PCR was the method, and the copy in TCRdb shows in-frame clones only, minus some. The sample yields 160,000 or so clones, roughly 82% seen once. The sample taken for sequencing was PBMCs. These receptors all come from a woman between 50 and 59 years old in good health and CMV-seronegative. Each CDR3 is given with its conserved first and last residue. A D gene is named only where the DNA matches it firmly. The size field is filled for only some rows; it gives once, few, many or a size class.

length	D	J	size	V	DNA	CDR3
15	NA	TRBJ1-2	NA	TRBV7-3	TGTGCCAGCAGCCCAAACCAGGGTGCTAACTATGGCTACACCTTC	CASSPNQGANYGYTF
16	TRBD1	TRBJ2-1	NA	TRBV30	TGTGCCTGGCGCCGGGACAGGGGACGCAGGGGCGTTGAGCAGTTCTTC	CAWRRDRGRRGVEQFF
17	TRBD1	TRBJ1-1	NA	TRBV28	TGTGCCAGCCTGGGTTGGACAGGGGCATCTGTGAACACTGAAGCTTTCTTT	CASLGWTGASVNTEAFF
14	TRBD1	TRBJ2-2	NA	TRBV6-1	TGTGCCAGCAGGGATTACAGGGGTCCCGGGGAGCTGTTTTTT	CASRDYRGPGELFF
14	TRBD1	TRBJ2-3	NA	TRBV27	TGTGCCAGCAGTTTCCGGGACAGGGGAGTTACGCAGTATTTT	CASSFRDRGVTQYF
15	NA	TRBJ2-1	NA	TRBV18	TGTGCCAGCTCACCACGCACTAGCCCGAGGACTGAGCAGTTCTTC	CASSPRTSPRTEQFF
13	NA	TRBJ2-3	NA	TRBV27	TGTGCCAGCAGTTACAGGGACACAGATACGCAGTATTTT	CASSYRDTDTQYF
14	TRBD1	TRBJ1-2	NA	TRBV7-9	TGTGCCAGCAGCCAGACAGGGACAGGCGGTGGCTACACCTTC	CASSQTGTGGGYTF
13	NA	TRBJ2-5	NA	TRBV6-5	TGTGCCAGCAGTCGACAGGTCCAAGAGACCCAGTACTTC	CASSRQVQETQYF
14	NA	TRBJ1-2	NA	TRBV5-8	TGTGCCAGCAACGAACGGCAGGCAGCCTATGGCTACACCTTC	CASNERQAAYGYTF
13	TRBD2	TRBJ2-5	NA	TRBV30	TGTGCCTGGGCTAGCGGGAACGGCGAGACCCAGTACTTC	CAWASGNGETQYF
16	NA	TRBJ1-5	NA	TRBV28	TGTGCCAGCAGTTTCCGGGACTTTTATAGCAATCAGCCCCAGCATTTT	CASSFRDFYSNQPQHF
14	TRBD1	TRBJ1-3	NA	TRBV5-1	TGCGCCAGCAGCTTACAGGGGGCAAGAAACACCATATATTTT	CASSLQGARNTIYF
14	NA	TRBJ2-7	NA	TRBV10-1	TGCGCCAGCAGTGGATCAGGCAGATACTACGAGCAGTACTTC	CASSGSGRYYEQYF
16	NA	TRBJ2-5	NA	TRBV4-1	TGCGCCAGCAGCCAAGTTCCCCGCAGGATGGGAGAGACCCAGTACTTC	CASSQVPRRMGETQYF
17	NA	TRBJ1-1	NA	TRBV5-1	TGCGCCAGCAGCTTGGACATCTTACGGGGGGGAAACACTGAAGCTTTCTTT	CASSLDILRGGNTEAFF
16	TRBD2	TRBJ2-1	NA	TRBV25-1	TGTGCCAGCAGTGAATACCCCCAGCGGGACTACAATGAGCAGTTCTTC	CASSEYPQRDYNEQFF
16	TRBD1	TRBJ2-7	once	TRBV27	TGTGCCAGCAGCTCAATATCCGGGACAGGGAGTTACGAGCAGTACTTC	CASSSISGTGSYEQYF
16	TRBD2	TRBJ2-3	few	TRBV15	TGTGCCACCAGCAGACGTAGCGGGGGGGGCACAGATACGCAGTATTTT	CATSRRSGGGTDTQYF